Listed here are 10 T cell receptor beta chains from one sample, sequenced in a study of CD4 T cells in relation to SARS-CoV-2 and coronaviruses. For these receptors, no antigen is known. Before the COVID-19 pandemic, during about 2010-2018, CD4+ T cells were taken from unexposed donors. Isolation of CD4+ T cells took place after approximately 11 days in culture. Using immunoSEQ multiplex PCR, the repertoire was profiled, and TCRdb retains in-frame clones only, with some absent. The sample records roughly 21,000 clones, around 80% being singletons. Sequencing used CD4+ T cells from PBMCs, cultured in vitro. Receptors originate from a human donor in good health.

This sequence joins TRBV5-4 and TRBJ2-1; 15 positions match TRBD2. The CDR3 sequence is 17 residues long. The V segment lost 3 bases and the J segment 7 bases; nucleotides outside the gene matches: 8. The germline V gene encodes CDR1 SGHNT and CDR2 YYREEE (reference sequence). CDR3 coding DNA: TGTGCCAGCAGCTCGCCCGGACTAGCGGGGGGGCAAAATGAGCAGTTCTTC. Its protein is CASSSPGLAGGQNEQFF.

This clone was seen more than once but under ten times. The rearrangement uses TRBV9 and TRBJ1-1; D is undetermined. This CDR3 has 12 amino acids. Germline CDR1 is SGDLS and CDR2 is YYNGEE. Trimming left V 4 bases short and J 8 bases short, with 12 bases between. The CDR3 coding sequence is TGTGCCAGCAGCCTGTTAGAGGGAGAAGCTTTCTTT. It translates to CASSLLEGEAFF. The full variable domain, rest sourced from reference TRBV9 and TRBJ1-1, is DSGVTQTPKHLITATGQRVTLRCSPRSGDLSVYWYQQSLDQGLQFLIQYYNGEERAKGNILERFSAQQFPDLHSELNLSSLELGDSALYFCASSLLEGEAFFGQGTRLTVV.

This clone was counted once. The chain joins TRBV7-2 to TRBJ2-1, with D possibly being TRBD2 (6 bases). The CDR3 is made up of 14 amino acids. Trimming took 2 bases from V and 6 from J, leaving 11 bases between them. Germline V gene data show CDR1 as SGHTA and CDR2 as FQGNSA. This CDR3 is CASSLMEGANEQFF. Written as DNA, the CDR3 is TGTGCCAGCAGCTTAATGGAGGGCGCCAATGAGCAGTTCTTC.

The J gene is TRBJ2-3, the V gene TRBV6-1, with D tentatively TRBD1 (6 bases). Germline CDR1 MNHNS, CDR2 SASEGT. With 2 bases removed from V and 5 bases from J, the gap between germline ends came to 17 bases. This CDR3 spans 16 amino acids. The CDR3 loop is CASSELLGQGIDTQYF. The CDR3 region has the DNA TGTGCCAGCAGTGAATTATTAGGGCAGGGGATAGATACGCAGTATTTT.

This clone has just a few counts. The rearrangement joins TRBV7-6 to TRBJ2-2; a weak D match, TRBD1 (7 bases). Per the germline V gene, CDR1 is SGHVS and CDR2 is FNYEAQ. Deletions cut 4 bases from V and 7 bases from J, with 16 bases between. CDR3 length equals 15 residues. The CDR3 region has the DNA TGTGCCAGCAGCTCAAGGGGGCGGGGAATCGGGGAGCTGTTTTTT. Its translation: CASSSRGRGIGELFF.

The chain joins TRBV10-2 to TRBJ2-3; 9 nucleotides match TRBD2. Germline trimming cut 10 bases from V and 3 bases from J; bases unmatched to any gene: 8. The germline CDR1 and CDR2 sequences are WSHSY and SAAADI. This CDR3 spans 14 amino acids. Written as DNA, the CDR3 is TGCGCCACCCGAGGGACTAGCAGAACAGATACGCAGTATTTT. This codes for CATRGTSRTDTQYF.

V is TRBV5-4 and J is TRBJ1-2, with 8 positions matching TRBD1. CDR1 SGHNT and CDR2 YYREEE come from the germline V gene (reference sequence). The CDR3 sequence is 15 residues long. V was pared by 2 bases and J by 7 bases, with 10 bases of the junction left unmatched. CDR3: CASSFPTQGAGGYTF. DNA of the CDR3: TGTGCCAGCAGCTTTCCTACCCAGGGGGCAGGTGGCTACACCTTC.

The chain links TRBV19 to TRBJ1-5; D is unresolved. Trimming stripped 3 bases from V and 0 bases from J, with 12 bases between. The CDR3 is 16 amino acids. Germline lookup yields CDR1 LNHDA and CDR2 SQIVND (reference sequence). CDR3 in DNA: TGTGCCAGTAGTATCGGTAGGAGACCTAGCAATCAGCCCCAGCATTTT. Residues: CASSIGRRPSNQPQHF.

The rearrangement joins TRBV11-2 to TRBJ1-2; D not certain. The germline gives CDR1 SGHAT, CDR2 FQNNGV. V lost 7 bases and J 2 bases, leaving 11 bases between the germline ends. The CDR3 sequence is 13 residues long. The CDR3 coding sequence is TGTGCCAGCACCACGGGATACAACTATGGCTACACCTTC. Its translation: CASTTGYNYGYTF.

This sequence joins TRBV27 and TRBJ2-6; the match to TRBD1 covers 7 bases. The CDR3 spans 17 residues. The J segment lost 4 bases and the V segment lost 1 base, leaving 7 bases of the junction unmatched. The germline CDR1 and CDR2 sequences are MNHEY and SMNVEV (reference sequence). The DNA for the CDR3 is TGTGCCAGCAGTTTATTTGGGACAGAGTTGGGGGCCAACGTCCTGACTTTC. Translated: CASSLFGTELGANVLTF. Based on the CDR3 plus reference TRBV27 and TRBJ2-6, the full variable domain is EAQVTQNPRYLITVTGKKLTVTCSQNMNHEYMSWYRQDPGLGLRQIYYSMNVEVTDKGDVPEGYKVSRKEKRNFPLILESPSPNQTSLYFCASSLFGTELGANVLTFGAGSRLTVL.